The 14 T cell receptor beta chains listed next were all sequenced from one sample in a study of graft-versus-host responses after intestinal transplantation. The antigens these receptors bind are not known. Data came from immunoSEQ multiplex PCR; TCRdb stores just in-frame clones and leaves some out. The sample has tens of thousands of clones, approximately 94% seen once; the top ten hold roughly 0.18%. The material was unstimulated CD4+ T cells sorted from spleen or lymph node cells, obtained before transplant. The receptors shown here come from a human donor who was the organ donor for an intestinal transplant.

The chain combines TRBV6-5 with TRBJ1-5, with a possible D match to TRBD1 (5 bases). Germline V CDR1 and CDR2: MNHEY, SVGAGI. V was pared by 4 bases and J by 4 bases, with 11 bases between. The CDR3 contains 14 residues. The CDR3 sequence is CASSLDSANQPQHF. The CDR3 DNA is TGTGCCAGCAGTTTAGACAGCGCTAATCAGCCCCAGCATTTT.

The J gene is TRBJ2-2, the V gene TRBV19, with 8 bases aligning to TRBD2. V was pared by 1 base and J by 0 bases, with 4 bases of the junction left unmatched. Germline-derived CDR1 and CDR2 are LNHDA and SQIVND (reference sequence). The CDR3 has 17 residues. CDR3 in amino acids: CASSIGFGGANTGELFF. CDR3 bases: TGTGCCAGTAGTATAGGTTTCGGGGGGGCGAACACCGGGGAGCTGTTTTTT. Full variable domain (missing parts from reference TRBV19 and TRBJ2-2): DGGITQSPKYLFRKEGQNVTLSCEQNLNHDAMYWYRQDPGQGLRLIYYSQIVNDFQKGDIAEGYSVSREKKESFPLTVTSAQKNPTAFYLCASSIGFGGANTGELFFGEGSRLTVL.

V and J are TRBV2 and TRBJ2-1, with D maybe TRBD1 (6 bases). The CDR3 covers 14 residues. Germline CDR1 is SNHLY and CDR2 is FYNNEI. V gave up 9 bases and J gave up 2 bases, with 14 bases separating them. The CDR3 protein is CARTSRGPYNEQFF. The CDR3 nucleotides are TGTGCCAGAACTTCCAGGGGACCCTACAATGAGCAGTTCTTC. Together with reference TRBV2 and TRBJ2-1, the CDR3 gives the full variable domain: EPEVTQTPSHQVTQMGQEVILRCVPISNHLYFYWYRQILGQKVEFLVSFYNNEISEKSEIFDDQFSVERPDGSNFTLKIRSTKLEDSAMYFCARTSRGPYNEQFFGPGTRLTVL.

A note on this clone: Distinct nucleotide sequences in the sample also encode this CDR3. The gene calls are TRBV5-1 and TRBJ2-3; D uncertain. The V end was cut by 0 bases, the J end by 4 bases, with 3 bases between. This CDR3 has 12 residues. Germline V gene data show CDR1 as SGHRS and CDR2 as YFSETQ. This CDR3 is CASSLESDTQYF. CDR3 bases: TGCGCCAGCAGCTTGGAGTCAGATACGCAGTATTTT. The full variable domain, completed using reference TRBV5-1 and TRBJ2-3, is KAGVTQTPRYLIKTRGQQVTLSCSPISGHRSVSWYQQTPGQGLQFLFEYFSETQRNKGNFPGRFSGRQFSNSRSEMNVSTLELGDSALYLCASSLESDTQYFGPGTRLTVL.

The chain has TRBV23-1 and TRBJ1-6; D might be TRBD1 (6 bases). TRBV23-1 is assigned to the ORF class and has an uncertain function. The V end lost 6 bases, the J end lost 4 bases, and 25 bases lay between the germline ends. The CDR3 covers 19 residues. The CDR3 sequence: CASSQGAPPRGTYNSPLHF. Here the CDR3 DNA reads TGCGCCAGCAGCCAAGGGGCCCCCCCCAGGGGCACATATAATTCACCCCTCCACTTT.

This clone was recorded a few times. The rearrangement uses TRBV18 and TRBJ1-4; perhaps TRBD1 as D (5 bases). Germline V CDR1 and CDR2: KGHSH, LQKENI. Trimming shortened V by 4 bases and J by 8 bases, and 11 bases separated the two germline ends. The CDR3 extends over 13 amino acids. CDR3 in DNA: TGTGCCAGCTCACTGGGAAGGGGAGAAAAACTGTTTTTT. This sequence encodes CASSLGRGEKLFF.

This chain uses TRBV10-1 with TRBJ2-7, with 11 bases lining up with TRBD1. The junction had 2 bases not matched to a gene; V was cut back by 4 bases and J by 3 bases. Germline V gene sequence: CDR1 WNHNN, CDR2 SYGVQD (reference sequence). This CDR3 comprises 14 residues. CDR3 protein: CASSGGTGGYEQYF. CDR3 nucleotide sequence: TGCGCCAGCAGTGGTGGGACAGGGGGCTACGAGCAGTACTTC.

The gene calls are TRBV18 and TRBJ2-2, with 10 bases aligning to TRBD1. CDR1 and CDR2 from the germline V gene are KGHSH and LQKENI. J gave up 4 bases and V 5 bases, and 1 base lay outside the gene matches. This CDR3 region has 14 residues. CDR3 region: CASSRDRGTGELFF. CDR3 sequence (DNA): TGTGCCAGCTCAAGGGACAGGGGCACCGGGGAGCTGTTTTTT.

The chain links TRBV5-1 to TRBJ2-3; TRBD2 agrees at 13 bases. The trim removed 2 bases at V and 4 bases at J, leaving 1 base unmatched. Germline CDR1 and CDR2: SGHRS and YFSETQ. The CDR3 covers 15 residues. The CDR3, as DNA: TGCGCCAGCAGCTTACTAGCGGGGGGGCCAGATACGCAGTATTTT. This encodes CASSLLAGGPDTQYF.

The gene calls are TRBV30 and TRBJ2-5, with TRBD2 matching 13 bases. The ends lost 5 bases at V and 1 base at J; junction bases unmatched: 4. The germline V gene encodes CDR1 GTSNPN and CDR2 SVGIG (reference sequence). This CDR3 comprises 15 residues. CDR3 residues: CAWATSGGPQETQYF. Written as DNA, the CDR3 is TGTGCCTGGGCGACTAGCGGGGGGCCCCAAGAGACCCAGTACTTC.

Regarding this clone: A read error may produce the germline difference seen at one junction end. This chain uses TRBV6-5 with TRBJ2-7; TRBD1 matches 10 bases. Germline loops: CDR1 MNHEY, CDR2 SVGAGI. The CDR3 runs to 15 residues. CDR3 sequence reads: CASSYSGQGGYEQYF. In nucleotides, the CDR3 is TGTGCCAGCAGCTACTCAGGACAGGGGGGCTACGAGCAGTACTTC.

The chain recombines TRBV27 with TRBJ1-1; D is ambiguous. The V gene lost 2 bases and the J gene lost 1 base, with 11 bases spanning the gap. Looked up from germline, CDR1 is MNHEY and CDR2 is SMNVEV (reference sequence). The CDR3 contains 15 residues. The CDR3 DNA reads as TGTGCCAGCAGTTTAAGGCGGGCGGGGAACACTGAAGCTTTCTTT. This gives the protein CASSLRRAGNTEAFF.

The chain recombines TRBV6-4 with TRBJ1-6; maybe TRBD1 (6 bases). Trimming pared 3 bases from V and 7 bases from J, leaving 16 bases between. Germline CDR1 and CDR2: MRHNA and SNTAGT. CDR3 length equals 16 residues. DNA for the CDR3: TGTGCCAGCAGTGAAATGGGGGGCCGTAGCAATTCACCCCTCCACTTT. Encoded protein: CASSEMGGRSNSPLHF.

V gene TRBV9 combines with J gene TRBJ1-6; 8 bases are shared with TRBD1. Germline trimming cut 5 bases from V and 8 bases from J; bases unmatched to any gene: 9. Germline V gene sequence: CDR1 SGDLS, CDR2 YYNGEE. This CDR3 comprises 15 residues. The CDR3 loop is CASSGTGQVDSPLHF. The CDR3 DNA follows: TGTGCCAGCAGTGGGACGGGACAGGTTGATTCACCCCTCCACTTT.